This T cell receptor beta chain was sequenced for a study of identical twins. Using its own MiXCR run on the 5' RACE reads, TCRdb lists one record per CDR3 protein. The sample gives roughly 700,000 distinct CDR3 sequences, 8.5% to 9% of which show up once; 0.98% is in the top ten. The CDR3 covers 18 residues. The J segment lost 6 bases and the V segment lost 6 bases, leaving 22 bases of the junction unmatched. Per germline, CDR1 MDHEN and CDR2 SYDVKM. This clonotype has only a few counts. The same specimen was also included in a second study, on yellow fever vaccine responses in identical twins.

The specimen sequenced was PBMCs. The rearrangement uses TRBV28 and TRBJ2-7; 8 bases match TRBD2. This TCR came from a woman under 30 in good health. CDR3 amino acids: CASSPGRGLSPTLREQYF. CDR3 coding DNA: TGTGCCAGCAGCCCCGGGAGGGGACTCTCCCCTACCCTACGCGAGCAGTACTTC. The full variable domain, in which reference TRBV28 and TRBJ2-7 provide the parts outside the CDR3, is DVKVTQSSRYLVKRTGEKVFLECVQDMDHENMFWYRQDPGLGLRLIYFSYDVKMKEKGDIPEGYSVSREKKERFSLILESASTNQTSMYLCASSPGRGLSPTLREQYFGPGTRLTVT.